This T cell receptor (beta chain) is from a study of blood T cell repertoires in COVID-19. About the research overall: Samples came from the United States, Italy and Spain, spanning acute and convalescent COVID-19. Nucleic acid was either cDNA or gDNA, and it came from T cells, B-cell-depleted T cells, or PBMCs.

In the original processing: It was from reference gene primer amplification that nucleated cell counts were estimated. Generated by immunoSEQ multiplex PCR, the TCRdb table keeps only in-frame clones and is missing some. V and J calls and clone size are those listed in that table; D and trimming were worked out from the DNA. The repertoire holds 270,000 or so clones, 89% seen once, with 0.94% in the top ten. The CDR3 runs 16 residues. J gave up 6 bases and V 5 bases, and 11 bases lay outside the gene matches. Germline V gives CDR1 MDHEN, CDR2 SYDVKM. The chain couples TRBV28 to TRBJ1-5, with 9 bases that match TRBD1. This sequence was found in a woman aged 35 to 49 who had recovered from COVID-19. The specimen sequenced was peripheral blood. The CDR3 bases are TGTGCCAGCAGTCTAGGCGTGGGACAGGGACTTCAGCCCCAGCATTTT. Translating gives CASSLGVGQGLQPQHF.